Listed here are 8 T cell receptor beta chains from one sample, sequenced in a study of Ad26.COV2.S vaccination and SARS-CoV-2 variants. Profiling relied on immunoSEQ multiplex PCR, and the TCRdb table lists in-frame clones only, not all of them. The top ten hold less than 4% of the sample, which has some 420,000 clones, roughly 88% seen once. Specified treatment: approximately 18 received Ad26.COV2.S at low or high dose, single or two shots; about five received placebo; per-sample allocation not given. Sampling happened 63 days after the first vaccine or placebo injection. Material: peripheral blood, obtained in a trial of Ad26.COV2.S vaccine versus placebo. These receptors were taken from a person aged 18-60 years who received the Ad26.COV2.S COVID-19 vaccine or a placebo.

The gene calls are TRBV5-4 and TRBJ2-1, with 9 bases that match TRBD2. CDR3 size: 18 residues. Per germline, CDR1 SGHNT and CDR2 YYREEE (reference sequence). Trimming at V came to 3 bases and at J to 5 bases, leaving 15 bases not matched to a gene. In DNA form, the CDR3 reads TGTGCCAGCAGCTCTAAGACGCGGGGGGGGCCGACCCACAATGAGCAGTTCTTC. Its protein is CASSSKTRGGPTHNEQFF.

This clone was recorded once. This chain uses TRBV6-2 or TRBV6-3 with TRBJ2-5, with a weak D call TRBD2 (6 bases). This CDR3 has 14 residues. Per germline, CDR1 MNHEY and CDR2 SVGEGT. The V gene lost 1 base and the J gene lost 1 base, with 7 bases spanning the gap. The CDR3 DNA reads as TGTGCCAGCAGTTACTACGGGGGCCAAGAGACCCAGTACTTC. Amino acids: CASSYYGGQETQYF.

This clone came up once. V and J are TRBV18 and TRBJ2-7, with 7 bases lining up with TRBD1. Trimming cost V 5 bases and J 3 bases; bases outside gene matches: 10. The germline V gene has CDR1 KGHSH and CDR2 LQKENI. The CDR3 contains 15 residues. The CDR3 sequence is CASSSSGGSSYEQYF. Here the CDR3 DNA reads TGTGCCAGCTCATCCTCAGGGGGAAGTAGCTACGAGCAGTACTTC.

About this clone: Distinct nucleotide sequences in the sample also encode this CDR3. The V gene is TRBV11-2, the J gene TRBJ2-5; perhaps TRBD1 as D (5 bases). Germline V gene sequence: CDR1 SGHAT, CDR2 FQNNGV. Deletions cut 1 base from V and 5 bases from J, with 11 bases between. The CDR3 length is 14 residues. The DNA for the CDR3 is TGTGCCAGCAGCTTAGGCCAGGGTAGGGAGACCCAGTACTTC. Its protein is CASSLGQGRETQYF.

V and J are TRBV18 and TRBJ1-2, with unresolved D. Trimming left V 2 bases short and J 7 bases short, with 17 bases between. This CDR3 has 15 amino acids. Germline CDR1 reads KGHSH; CDR2 reads LQKENI. The CDR3 reads CASSPVGSGVSGYTF. Here the CDR3 DNA reads TGTGCCAGCTCACCAGTGGGCAGCGGGGTGAGTGGCTACACCTTC.

The chain combines TRBV6-5 with TRBJ2-2; 7 bases agree with TRBD2. After removal of 6 bases from V and 3 bases from J, the junction contained 7 bases not matched to a gene. This CDR3 contains 15 residues. CDR1 is MNHEY, CDR2 SVGAGI, per germline. CDR3 residues: CASRHRDYDTGELFF. The CDR3 DNA reads TGTGCCAGCAGACACCGGGACTACGACACCGGGGAGCTGTTTTTT.

The chain uses TRBV6-5 and TRBJ1-5; D uncertain. Germline CDR1 and CDR2: MNHEY and SVGAGI. Trimming took off 2 bases at V and 1 base at J, with 12 bases between the two ends. This CDR3 comprises 16 residues. The CDR3 region is CASSYGSLGSNQPQHF. DNA of the CDR3: TGTGCCAGCAGTTACGGATCCCTCGGGAGCAATCAGCCCCAGCATTTT.

The chain recombines TRBV3-1 (or the pseudogene TRBV3-2) with TRBJ2-7; 10 bases fit TRBD2. This CDR3 is 16 amino acids long. The germline V gene encodes CDR1 LGHDT and CDR2 YNNKEL (reference sequence). Trimming took 1 base from V and 4 from J; bases not matched to a gene: 7. CDR3 region: CASSQGWTSGVYEQYF. The CDR3 DNA reads as TGTGCCAGCAGCCAAGGTTGGACTAGCGGAGTTTACGAGCAGTACTTC.